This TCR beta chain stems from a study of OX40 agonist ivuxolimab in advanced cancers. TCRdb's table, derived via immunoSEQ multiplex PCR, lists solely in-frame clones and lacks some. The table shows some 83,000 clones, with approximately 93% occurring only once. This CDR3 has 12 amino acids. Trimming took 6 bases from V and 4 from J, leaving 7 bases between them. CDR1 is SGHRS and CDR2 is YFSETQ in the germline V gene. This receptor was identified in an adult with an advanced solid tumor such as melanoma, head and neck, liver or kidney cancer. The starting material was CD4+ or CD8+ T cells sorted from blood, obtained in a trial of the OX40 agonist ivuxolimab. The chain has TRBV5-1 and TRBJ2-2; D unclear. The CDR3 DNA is TGCGCCAGCACCCTTAGCACCGGGGAGCTGTTTTTT. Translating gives CASTLSTGELFF.